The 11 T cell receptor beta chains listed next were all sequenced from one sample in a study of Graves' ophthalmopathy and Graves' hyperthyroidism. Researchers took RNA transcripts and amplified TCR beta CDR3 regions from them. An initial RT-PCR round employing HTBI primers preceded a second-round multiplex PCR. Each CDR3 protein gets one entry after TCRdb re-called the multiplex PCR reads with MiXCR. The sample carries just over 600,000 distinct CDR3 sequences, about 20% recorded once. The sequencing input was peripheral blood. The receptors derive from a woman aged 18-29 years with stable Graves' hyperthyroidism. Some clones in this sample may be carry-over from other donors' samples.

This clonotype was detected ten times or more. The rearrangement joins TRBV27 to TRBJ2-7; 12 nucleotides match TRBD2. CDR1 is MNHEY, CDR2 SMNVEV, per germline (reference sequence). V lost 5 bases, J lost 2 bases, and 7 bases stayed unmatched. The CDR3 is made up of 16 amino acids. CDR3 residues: CASSRAGTSGPYEQYF. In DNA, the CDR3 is TGTGCCAGCAGTCGCGCCGGGACTAGCGGGCCCTACGAGCAGTACTTC.

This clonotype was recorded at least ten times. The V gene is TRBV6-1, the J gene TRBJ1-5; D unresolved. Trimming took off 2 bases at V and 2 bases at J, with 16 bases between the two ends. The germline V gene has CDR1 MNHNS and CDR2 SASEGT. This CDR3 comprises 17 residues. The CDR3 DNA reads TGTGCCAGCAGTGAACATGGTACGTTGGGAGGCAATCAGCCCCAGCATTTT. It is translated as CASSEHGTLGGNQPQHF.

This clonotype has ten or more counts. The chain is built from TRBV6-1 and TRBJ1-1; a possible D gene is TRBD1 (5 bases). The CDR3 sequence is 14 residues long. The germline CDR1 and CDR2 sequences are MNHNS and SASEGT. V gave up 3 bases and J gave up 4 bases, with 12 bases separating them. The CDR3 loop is CASSDGARGTEAFF. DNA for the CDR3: TGTGCCAGCAGTGACGGGGCAAGAGGCACTGAAGCTTTCTTT.

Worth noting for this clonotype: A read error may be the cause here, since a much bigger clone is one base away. For the CDR3, the DNA is TGTGCCAGCAGCGCCGGGACCCAAGAGACCCAGTACTTC. It translates to CASSAGTQETQYF. The chain joins TRBV7-8 to TRBJ2-5, with D possibly being TRBD1 or TRBD2 (5 bases each). CDR1 SGHVS and CDR2 FQNEAQ come from the germline V gene. Deletions cut 5 bases from V and 1 base from J, with 8 bases between. The CDR3 consists of 13 residues.

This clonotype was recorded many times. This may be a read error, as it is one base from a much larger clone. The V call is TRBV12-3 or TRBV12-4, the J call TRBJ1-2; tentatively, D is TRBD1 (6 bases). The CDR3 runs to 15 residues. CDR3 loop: CASTLTGLANYDYTF. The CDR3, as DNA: TGTGCCAGCACCCTGACAGGATTAGCTAACTATGACTACACCTTC.

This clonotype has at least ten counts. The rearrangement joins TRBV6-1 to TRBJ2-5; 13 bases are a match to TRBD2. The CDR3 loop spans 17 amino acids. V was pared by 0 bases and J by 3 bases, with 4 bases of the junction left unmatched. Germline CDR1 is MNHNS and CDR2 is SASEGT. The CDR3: CASSEALAGGPEETQYF. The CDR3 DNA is TGTGCCAGCAGTGAAGCACTAGCGGGAGGGCCGGAAGAGACCCAGTACTTC.

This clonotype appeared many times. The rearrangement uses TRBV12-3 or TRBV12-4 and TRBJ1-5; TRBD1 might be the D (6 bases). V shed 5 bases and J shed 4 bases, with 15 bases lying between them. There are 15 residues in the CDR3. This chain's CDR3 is CASSSEDRNNQPQHF. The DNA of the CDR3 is TGTGCCAGCAGTAGCGAGGACAGAAATAATCAGCCCCAGCATTTT.

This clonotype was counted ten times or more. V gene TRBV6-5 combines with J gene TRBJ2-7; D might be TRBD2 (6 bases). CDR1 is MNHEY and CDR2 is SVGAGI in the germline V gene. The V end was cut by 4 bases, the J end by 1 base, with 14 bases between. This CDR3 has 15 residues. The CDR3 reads CASSLGRDSSYEQYF. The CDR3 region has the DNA TGTGCCAGCAGTTTAGGAAGGGACTCATCCTACGAGCAGTACTTC.

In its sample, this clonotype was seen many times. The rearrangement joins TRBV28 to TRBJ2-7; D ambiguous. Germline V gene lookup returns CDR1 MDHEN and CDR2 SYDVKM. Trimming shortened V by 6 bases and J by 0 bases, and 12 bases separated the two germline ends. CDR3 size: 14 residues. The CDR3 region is CASSVRVFSYEQYF. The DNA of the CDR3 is TGTGCCAGCAGCGTTCGGGTCTTCTCCTACGAGCAGTACTTC.

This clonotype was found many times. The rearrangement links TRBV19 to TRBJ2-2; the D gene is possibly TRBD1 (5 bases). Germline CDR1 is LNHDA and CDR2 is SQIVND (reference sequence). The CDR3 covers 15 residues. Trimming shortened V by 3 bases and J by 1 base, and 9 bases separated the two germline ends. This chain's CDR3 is CASSMRQGNTGELFF. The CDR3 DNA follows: TGTGCCAGTAGTATGCGGCAGGGGAACACCGGGGAGCTGTTTTTT. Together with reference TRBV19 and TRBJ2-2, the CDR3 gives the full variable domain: DGGITQSPKYLFRKEGQNVTLSCEQNLNHDAMYWYRQDPGQGLRLIYYSQIVNDFQKGDIAEGYSVSREKKESFPLTVTSAQKNPTAFYLCASSMRQGNTGELFFGEGSRLTVL.

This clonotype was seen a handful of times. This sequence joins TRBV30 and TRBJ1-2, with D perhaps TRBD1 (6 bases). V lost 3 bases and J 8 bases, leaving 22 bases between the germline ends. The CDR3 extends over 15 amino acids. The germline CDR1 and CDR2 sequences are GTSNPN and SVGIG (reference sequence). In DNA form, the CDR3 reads TGTGCCTGGAGGCGTATACAGGGTTTAGTGAGGGGCTACACCTTC. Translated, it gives CAWRRIQGLVRGYTF.